These 3 T cell receptor beta chains originate from one sample sequenced in a study of shared clonotypes between healthy human individuals. Libraries were prepared by immunoSEQ multiplex PCR; TCRdb keeps only in-frame clonotypes and omits some of them. The table shows just over 2,000,000 clones, with 95% occurring only once. Sequenced: naive CD4+ T cells sorted from blood. The subset denotes: CD45RA+ positively selected. Receptors originate from a man between 18 and 29 years old in good health.

V and J are TRBV11-2 and TRBJ2-7, with TRBD1 matching 9 bases. V gave up 5 bases and J gave up 6 bases; unmatched junction bases: 5. Germline CDR1 SGHAT, CDR2 FQNNGV. CDR3 length: 13 amino acids. The CDR3 coding sequence is TGTGCCAGCAGCCGGACAGGGGTATCCGAGCAGTACTTC. It specifies CASSRTGVSEQYF.

CDR3 loop: CASSLGVAGAPYEQYF. The CDR3 DNA follows: TGTGCCAGCAGTTTAGGGGTGGCAGGGGCCCCCTACGAGCAGTACTTC. The V call is TRBV27, the J call TRBJ2-7, with a possible D match to TRBD1 (6 bases). Germline CDR1 and CDR2: MNHEY and SMNVEV (reference sequence). The CDR3 runs 16 residues. V was shortened by 2 bases and J by 2 bases, with 16 bases between the two germline ends.

Worth noting for this clone: The identical CDR3 is also encoded by other nucleotide sequences in the sample. This chain links TRBV7-2 with TRBJ1-1; D gene unclear. This CDR3 has 11 residues. The ends were cut back, 5 bases at V and 3 bases at J, with 4 bases in the middle. The germline V gene has CDR1 SGHTA and CDR2 FQGNSA. The CDR3 sequence: CASSPDTEAFF. In nucleotides, the CDR3 is TGTGCCAGCAGCCCCGACACTGAAGCTTTCTTT.